This TCR beta chain was documented in a study of blood T cell repertoires in COVID-19. Study-level background: Nucleic acid was either cDNA or gDNA, and it came from T cells, B-cell-depleted T cells, or PBMCs.

In the authors' methods: It was from reference gene primer amplification that nucleated cell counts were estimated. Method: immunoSEQ multiplex PCR; TCRdb's copy keeps in-frame clones and lacks some. V and J calls and clone size come straight from that table; D and trimming were deduced from the DNA. Here the sample spans some 70,000 clones, 80% to 90% being singletons. Germline assignment: CDR1 SGHTA and CDR2 FQGTGA. This CDR3 contains 14 residues. Trimming cost V 6 bases and J 7 bases; bases outside gene matches: 7. This sequence joins TRBV7-3 and TRBJ2-1; the match to TRBD1 covers 9 bases. This TCR was sampled from a man aged 25-40 years with acute or convalescent COVID-19. Sequenced: peripheral blood. The CDR3 nucleotides are TGTGCCAGCAGTCAGGGGACAGGGAAGAATGAGCAGTTCTTC. Amino acid sequence: CASSQGTGKNEQFF.